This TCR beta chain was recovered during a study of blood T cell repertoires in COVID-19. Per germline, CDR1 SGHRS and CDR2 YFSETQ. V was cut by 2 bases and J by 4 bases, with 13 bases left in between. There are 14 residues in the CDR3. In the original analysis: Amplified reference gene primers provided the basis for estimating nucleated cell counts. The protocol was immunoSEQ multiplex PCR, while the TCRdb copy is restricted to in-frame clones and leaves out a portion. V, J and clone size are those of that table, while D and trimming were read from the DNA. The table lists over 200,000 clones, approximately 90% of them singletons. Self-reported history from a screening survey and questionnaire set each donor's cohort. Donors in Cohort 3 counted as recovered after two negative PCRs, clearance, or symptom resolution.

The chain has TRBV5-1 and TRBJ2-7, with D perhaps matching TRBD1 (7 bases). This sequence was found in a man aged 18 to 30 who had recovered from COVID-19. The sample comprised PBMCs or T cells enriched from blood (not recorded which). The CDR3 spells CASSFDREEYEQYF. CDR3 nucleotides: TGCGCCAGCAGCTTCGACAGGGAGGAATACGAGCAGTACTTC. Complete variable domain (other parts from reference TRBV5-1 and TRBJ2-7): KAGVTQTPRYLIKTRGQQVTLSCSPISGHRSVSWYQQTPGQGLQFLFEYFSETQRNKGNFPGRFSGRQFSNSRSEMNVSTLELGDSALYLCASSFDREEYEQYFGPGTRLTVT.